Reported below is one T cell receptor beta chain. This clone was seen a single time. Its antigen has not been determined. Qualities for individual bases were not recorded, and no much larger clone is one base off. The source of the sample is a study of blood T cell repertoires in COVID-19 (TCRdb year 2020). Describing the broader study: Collaborator samples came from the United States, Italy and Spain and covered acute and convalescent phases of COVID-19. Where available, HLA class I and class II types were taken from metadata supplied by the sample provider and were not determined by assay-based typing. A de-identified subject ID, COVID-19 status, age in years and sex were almost always included in the sample metadata. A freely available public database, intended as a resource for researchers studying the immune response to SARS-CoV-2, is where the repertoires were released. Subjects who had been exposed to COVID-19, were actively infected with it, or had recovered from it provided the deeply sampled blood TCRbeta repertoires that made up the dataset. The material from the prospective study consisted of cDNA or gDNA derived from T cells, B-cell-depleted T cells, or PBMCs. The samples were drawn from the first 160 participants of the ongoing ImmuneRACE study and from under 1,500 subjects provided by 6 global collaborators.

The immunoSEQ Assay, a bias-controlled multiplex PCR, was used to amplify TCRbeta CDR3 regions from genomic DNA. The authors' analysis ran thus. The number of nucleated cells in each sample was estimated by amplification of reference gene primers within the assay. To quantify the absolute abundance of each unique TCRbeta CDR3 rearrangement, sequence reads were collapsed and filtered. For each sample, productive Simpson clonality was calculated as the square root of Simpson's diversity index over productive rearrangements. The table was pulled from immuneACCESS by TCRdb, which kept in-frame rearrangements only. Such tables lose some clones; where checked, under half of the loss comes from unresolved V genes, and the rest has no known cause. The V and J calls and clone size are taken from that table; D and trimming were inferred from the DNA. Across this sample there are approximately 200,000 clones, with 75% to 85% seen only once. The ten largest clones capture 6.5% to 9% of the sample.

What the study reported, not specific to this receptor: How much clinical and demographic metadata was included differed by source and by participant, and the metadata was provided uncurated.

Per the germline V gene, SGHAT is the CDR1 and FQNNGV is the CDR2. Deletion took 5 bases off V and 6 bases off J, with a span of 11 bases between the germline ends. The CDR3 covers 12 residues, taking in both the cysteine and the phenylalanine. Just the 36-base CDR3 DNA is kept, in frame starting at base 1. Participants in the prospective study were enrolled through a virtual design, were aged roughly 18 to 90 years, and lived in some 24 United States geographic areas. In the prospective study, cohorts were assigned on the basis of participant-reported clinical history obtained from a screening survey and a study questionnaire. Mobile phlebotomists in the prospective study collected whole blood, serum and a nasopharyngeal or oropharyngeal swab from every participant. Participants in the prospective study had the option to provide additional blood draws and questionnaires over a 2-month period. Before DNA extraction, prospective study blood samples were shipped either frozen or at room temperature.

The V and J segments used are TRBV11-2 and TRBJ2-7, with a tentative D gene TRBD1 over 5 matching bases. The TCR originated in a woman aged 40 to 50 with acute COVID-19. Material: PBMCs or T cells enriched from blood (not recorded which). The CDR3 here reads CASSPWGPEQYF. The DNA sequence is given as TGTGCCAGCAGCCCCTGGGGCCCCGAGCAGTACTTC.